This TCR beta chain was identified in a study of blood T cell repertoires in COVID-19. Overall study: Donors in the United States, Italy and Spain gave samples during acute or convalescent COVID-19. Nucleic acid was either cDNA or gDNA, and it came from T cells, B-cell-depleted T cells, or PBMCs.

Per the authors' pipeline: Using reference gene primer amplification, nucleated cell counts were estimated. The repertoire was sequenced with immunoSEQ multiplex PCR; TCRdb's copy has only in-frame clones and lacks some. V and J calls and clone size are copied from that table; D and trimming were computed from the DNA. The data contain 150,000 or so clones, approximately 85% of them singletons. CDR3 length equals 12 residues. Germline CDR1 is SNHLY and CDR2 is FYNNEI. Between the trimmed V and J ends, which lost 7 bases and 3 bases, there was a span of 10 bases. Patients at the Seattle site were enrolled during active infection and followed longitudinally.

The specimen was peripheral blood. V usage is TRBV2 and J usage is TRBJ2-7; possible D gene TRBD1, 5 bases. The TCR originated in a woman aged 55-70 years with COVID-19, enrolled during active disease. The CDR3 nucleotides read TGTGCCAGCATTGTTACAGGCTACGAGCAGTACTTC. Its protein is CASIVTGYEQYF.